Presented here are 31 T cell receptor beta chains from one specimen sequenced in a study of T cells in localized non-small cell lung cancer. Only in-frame clones appear in the TCRdb table, and some are missing; sequencing was by immunoSEQ multiplex PCR. The data show 3,000 to 4,000 clones, roughly 29% seen once. The sample in question was lung tumor tissue, obtained before any cancer treatment. All receptors derive from a woman aged 35 to 69 with stage I squamous cell lung carcinoma.

In its sample, this clone was seen many times. The read ends 1 residue shy of where the CDR3 ends; the end is completed using the germline J gene. The rearrangement links TRBV6-1 to TRBJ2-5, with TRBD1 matching over 8 bases. Germline trimming cut 0 bases from V and 3 bases from J; bases unmatched to any gene: 9. Germline values: CDR1 MNHNS, CDR2 SASEGT. CDR3 length: 17 amino acids. The CDR3 spells CASSEAAWTGPKETQYF. The sequenced CDR3 bases are TGTGCCAGCAGTGAAGCGGCTTGGACAGGGCCAAAAGAGACCCAGTAC.

This clone was seen more than once but under ten times. This chain uses TRBV28 with TRBJ2-1; perhaps D is TRBD1 or TRBD2 (6 bases each). The V end lost 5 bases, the J end lost 4 bases, and 18 bases lay between the germline ends. Germline CDR1 MDHEN, CDR2 SYDVKM. The CDR3 sequence is 16 residues long. CDR3 amino acids: CASSAVQGGRYNEQFF. The CDR3 DNA sequence: TGTGCCAGCAGTGCAGTACAGGGAGGAAGGTACAATGAGCAGTTCTTC.

This clone was observed a handful of times. The chain couples TRBV9 to TRBJ1-1; D unresolved. Trimming stripped 5 bases from V and 0 bases from J, with 11 bases between. CDR1 is SGDLS and CDR2 is YYNGEE in the germline V gene. This CDR3 is built from 14 residues. Here the CDR3 DNA reads TGTGCCAGCAGACCGGCGTCACTGAACACTGAAGCTTTCTTT. Its protein product is CASRPASLNTEAFF.

This clone was recorded a few times. This sequence joins TRBV28 and TRBJ2-1; weak D call: TRBD2 (5 bases). Between the trimmed V and J ends, which lost 4 bases and 10 bases, there was a span of 11 bases. This CDR3 has 12 residues. CDR1 is MDHEN, CDR2 SYDVKM, per germline. The chain's CDR3 is CASSSNRGEQFF. Here the CDR3 DNA reads TGTGCCAGCAGTTCAAACAGAGGGGAGCAGTTCTTC.

This chain links TRBV4-1 with TRBJ2-3, with 7 positions matching TRBD1. The germline gives CDR1 MGHRA, CDR2 YSYEKL. There are 17 residues in the CDR3. V trimming: 0 bases; J trimming: 1 base; junction bases outside the gene matches: 7. The CDR3 reads CASSQEVGGVGTDTQYF. The CDR3 coding sequence is TGCGCCAGCAGCCAAGAGGTAGGGGGCGTGGGCACAGATACGCAGTATTTT.

V is TRBV5-1 and J is TRBJ1-2; the D gene is possibly TRBD1 (5 bases). CDR3 size: 16 residues. V dropped 4 bases and J dropped 2 bases, with 18 bases sitting between them. Germline V gives CDR1 SGHRS, CDR2 YFSETQ. CDR3 nucleotides: TGCGCCAGCAGCGGTATCCCCGGGGCCACAAACTATGGCTACACCTTC. Encoded protein: CASSGIPGATNYGYTF. The full variable domain, with the rest looked up from reference TRBV5-1 and TRBJ1-2, is KAGVTQTPRYLIKTRGQQVTLSCSPISGHRSVSWYQQTPGQGLQFLFEYFSETQRNKGNFPGRFSGRQFSNSRSEMNVSTLELGDSALYLCASSGIPGATNYGYTFGSGTRLTVV.

This clone was seen only once. The chain uses TRBV28 and TRBJ2-1; 12 nucleotides align to TRBD2. V lost 5 bases to trimming and J lost 7 bases; unmatched junction nucleotides: 9. Per germline, CDR1 MDHEN and CDR2 SYDVKM. The CDR3 has 16 amino acids. This CDR3 reads CASSESSGGARNEQFF. Here the CDR3 DNA reads TGTGCCAGCAGTGAATCTAGCGGGGGGGCCCGTAATGAGCAGTTCTTC.

This clone was seen more than once but under ten times. V and J are TRBV4-1 and TRBJ2-1; the match to TRBD2 covers 9 bases. With 2 bases clipped from V and 6 bases from J, the junction kept 8 bases outside the gene matches. The germline V gene has CDR1 MGHRA and CDR2 YSYEKL. The CDR3 is made up of 16 amino acids. In DNA, the CDR3 is TGCGCCAGCAGCCAACCGGGGACTAGCTCTGGCAATGAGCAGTTCTTC. Its protein is CASSQPGTSSGNEQFF.

The CDR3 DNA sequence: TGTGCCAGTAGGCAGGGTCTCTCCTACAATGAGCAGTTCTTC. Protein product: CASRQGLSYNEQFF. The chain has TRBV19 and TRBJ2-1, with a possible D match to TRBD1 (5 bases). The V end lost 6 bases, the J end lost 0 bases, and 9 bases lay between the germline ends. Germline lookup yields CDR1 LNHDA and CDR2 SQIVND (reference sequence). CDR3 length: 14 amino acids.

The V gene is TRBV19, the J gene TRBJ2-3, with D possibly matching TRBD1 (6 bases). The CDR3 has 14 residues. Germline assignment: CDR1 LNHDA and CDR2 SQIVND (reference sequence). The V and J ends lost 5 bases and 2 bases respectively, with 11 bases between them. The CDR3 region is CASSPGHNTDTQYF. CDR3 sequence (DNA): TGTGCCAGTAGTCCGGGACACAACACAGATACGCAGTATTTT. The complete variable domain, with remaining parts taken from reference TRBV19 and TRBJ2-3, reads DGGITQSPKYLFRKEGQNVTLSCEQNLNHDAMYWYRQDPGQGLRLIYYSQIVNDFQKGDIAEGYSVSREKKESFPLTVTSAQKNPTAFYLCASSPGHNTDTQYFGPGTRLTVL.

V and J are TRBV19 and TRBJ2-5; 14 positions match TRBD2. The CDR3 spans 15 residues. The germline V gene encodes CDR1 LNHDA and CDR2 SQIVND (reference sequence). Trimming removed 4 bases from V and 5 bases from J; junction bases left unmatched: 3. The chain's CDR3 is CASSKGTSGSETQYF. Written as DNA, the CDR3 is TGTGCCAGTAGTAAAGGGACTAGCGGGAGCGAGACCCAGTACTTC.

The V and J genes are TRBV18 and TRBJ2-1; 14 bases match TRBD2. Germline CDR1 KGHSH, CDR2 LQKENI. The CDR3 runs 17 residues. Trimming took 8 bases from V and 0 from J; bases not matched to a gene: 6. The CDR3 here is CASEGLAGVSSYNEQFF. As DNA, the CDR3 is TGTGCCAGCGAGGGACTAGCGGGAGTTTCCTCCTACAATGAGCAGTTCTTC.

The sample holds a few counts of this clone. The CDR3 is CSVTARNTEAFF. The CDR3 DNA is TGCAGCGTCACAGCGCGAAACACTGAAGCTTTCTTT. The rearrangement uses TRBV29-1 and TRBJ1-1, with no clear D. This CDR3 has 12 amino acids. Germline-derived CDR1 and CDR2 are SQVTM and ANQGSEA. With 6 bases removed from V and 2 bases from J, the gap between germline ends came to 10 bases.

This chain links TRBV28 with TRBJ1-3, with 7 bases matching TRBD1. The CDR3 length is 18 residues. Germline V lookup: CDR1 MDHEN, CDR2 SYDVKM. The V segment lost 5 bases and the J segment 0 bases; nucleotides outside the gene matches: 13. The CDR3 nucleotides read TGTGCCAGCAGTCCCATGACCCCGGACAGGAACTCTGGAAACACCATATATTTT. Amino acid sequence: CASSPMTPDRNSGNTIYF.

CDR3 loop: CASSFGGGEKLFF. CDR3 DNA sequence: TGTGCCAGCAGTTTTGGGGGAGGCGAAAAACTGTTTTTT. J is TRBJ1-4 and V is TRBV28; D is possibly TRBD1 (5 bases). From germline, CDR1 is MDHEN and CDR2 SYDVKM. The CDR3 covers 13 residues. Trimming stripped 3 bases from V and 8 bases from J, with 10 bases between. Drawing the rest from reference TRBV28 and TRBJ1-4, the complete variable domain is DVKVTQSSRYLVKRTGEKVFLECVQDMDHENMFWYRQDPGLGLRLIYFSYDVKMKEKGDIPEGYSVSREKKERFSLILESASTNQTSMYLCASSFGGGEKLFFGSGTQLSVL.

This clone appeared a few times. V gene TRBV6-8 combines with J gene TRBJ2-5; 9 nucleotides align to TRBD1. Unmatched junction bases numbered 13, after V lost 8 bases and J lost 6 bases. CDR1 and CDR2 from the germline V gene are MNHGY and SAAAGT. The CDR3 consists of 15 residues. The CDR3 coding sequence is TGTGCCAGCCTCCTATCCCCTGGGACAGGGAAGACCCAGTACTTC. Protein sequence: CASLLSPGTGKTQYF.

This clone is labeled as medium-sized. The chain joins TRBV11-3 to TRBJ2-3; possible D gene TRBD2, 6 bases. The ends were cut back, 3 bases at V and 4 bases at J, with 14 bases in the middle. This CDR3 contains 15 residues. Germline values: CDR1 SGHNT, CDR2 YENEEA. The DNA for the CDR3 is TGTGCCAGCAGCTTGGGATTAGCGGAGTCAGATACGCAGTATTTT. This gives the protein CASSLGLAESDTQYF.

The chain is built from TRBV28 and TRBJ1-4; no firm D call. The V gene's germline CDR1 is MDHEN and CDR2 SYDVKM. The CDR3 has 13 residues. Trimming took off 6 bases at V and 7 bases at J, with 12 bases between the two ends. CDR3 coding DNA: TGTGCCAGCAGCATAATATCCGGTGAAAAACTGTTTTTT. This sequence encodes CASSIISGEKLFF.

The V and J genes are TRBV29-1 and TRBJ2-3, with D tentatively TRBD2 (5 bases). Germline CDR1 and CDR2: SQVTM and ANQGSEA. The CDR3 runs to 15 residues. Trimming removed 3 bases from V and 1 base from J, with 14 bases in between. The DNA for the CDR3 is TGCAGCGTTGATAACCCGGGGAAGGGCACAGATACGCAGTATTTT. It encodes CSVDNPGKGTDTQYF.

This clone is termed large. The chain recombines TRBV9 with TRBJ2-1; possibly TRBD1 or TRBD2 for D (5 bases each). V was pared by 5 bases and J by 5 bases, with 17 bases between. The CDR3 consists of 15 residues. Germline lookup yields CDR1 SGDLS and CDR2 YYNGEE. The CDR3: CASSDRREKNNEQFF. CDR3 in DNA: TGTGCCAGCAGTGACAGACGGGAAAAGAACAATGAGCAGTTCTTC.

DNA for the CDR3: TGTGCCAGCCGAGGGGCCAGGAACACTGAAGCTTTCTTT. It yields the protein CASRGARNTEAFF. The rearrangement links TRBV6-8 to TRBJ1-1; a weak D match, TRBD1 (5 bases). The ends were cut back, 8 bases at V and 1 base at J, with 11 bases in the middle. Looked up from germline, CDR1 is MNHGY and CDR2 is SAAAGT. This CDR3 is 13 amino acids long.

The J gene is TRBJ2-3, the V gene TRBV11-3; the match to TRBD2 covers 10 bases. Germline-derived CDR1 and CDR2 are SGHNT and YENEEA. The CDR3 consists of 15 residues. J gave up 1 base and V 5 bases, and 3 bases lay outside the gene matches. CDR3 nucleotide sequence: TGTGCCAGCAGCCCGCTAGCGGGGGGCACAGATACGCAGTATTTT. Its protein is CASSPLAGGTDTQYF.

This clone counts as large. This chain connects TRBV9 to TRBJ1-5; D uncertain. V was shortened by 0 bases and J by 6 bases, with 7 bases between the two germline ends. Germline V CDR1 and CDR2: SGDLS, YYNGEE. The CDR3 has 13 amino acids. CDR3 DNA: TGTGCCAGCAGCGTAGATTTGGGTCAGCCCCAGCATTTT. Its translation is CASSVDLGQPQHF.

The chain employs TRBV29-1 and TRBJ2-1, with D possibly TRBD2 on 5 matching bases. The V end was cut by 4 bases, the J end by 3 bases, with 7 bases between. Germline V CDR1 and CDR2: SQVTM, ANQGSEA. The CDR3 is made up of 12 amino acids. CDR3 region: CSVVGVYNEQFF. The CDR3 nucleotides are TGCAGCGTTGTGGGAGTCTACAATGAGCAGTTCTTC.

Only a few counts were recorded for this clone. V usage is TRBV11-3 and J usage is TRBJ1-2, with D perhaps TRBD1 (6 bases). The CDR3 totals 15 residues. V dropped 0 bases and J dropped 8 bases, with 16 bases sitting between them. The germline CDR1 and CDR2 sequences are SGHNT and YENEEA. CDR3 amino acids: CASSLDGGRQGGYTF. CDR3 bases: TGTGCCAGCAGCTTAGATGGGGGGCGCCAGGGCGGCTACACCTTC.

The rearrangement uses TRBV11-3 and TRBJ2-7; D unclear. CDR1 is SGHNT, CDR2 YENEEA, per germline. V was pared by 0 bases and J by 1 base, with 10 bases between. CDR3 length: 15 residues. CDR3 region: CASSLDLELSYEQYF. DNA for the CDR3: TGTGCCAGCAGCTTAGATCTTGAGCTGTCCTACGAGCAGTACTTC.

The table lists this clone with many counts. The CDR3 DNA reads as TGTGCCAGCAGCCCAGCAGAGACTGGGGTCGGTAGTACGCAGTATTTT. It specifies CASSPAETGVGSTQYF. The chain uses TRBV11-3 and TRBJ2-3, with D hard to call. The CDR3 has 16 amino acids. Trimming took 5 bases from V and 8 from J, leaving 23 bases between them. Germline V lookup: CDR1 SGHNT, CDR2 YENEEA.

The chain is built from TRBV30 and TRBJ2-1, with D maybe TRBD2 (5 bases). Trimming took off 5 bases at V and 0 bases at J, with 11 bases between the two ends. CDR1 is GTSNPN, CDR2 SVGIG, per germline (reference sequence). The CDR3 consists of 14 residues. DNA for the CDR3: TGTGCCTGGGGACTTTCGAGCTCCTACAATGAGCAGTTCTTC. Translating it yields CAWGLSSSYNEQFF.

V is TRBV5-1 and J is TRBJ2-1; 7 bases agree with TRBD2. The CDR3 runs 16 residues. V shed 0 bases, J shed 9 bases, and the junction held 12 bases outside the gene matches. CDR1 SGHRS and CDR2 YFSETQ come from the germline V gene. As DNA, the CDR3 is TGCGCCAGCAGCTTGGAAGGGAGGGGACCGCGGAGTGAGCAGTTCTTC. Translating it yields CASSLEGRGPRSEQFF.

The rearrangement uses TRBV6-8 and TRBJ1-1, with TRBD1 identical over 10 bases. With V trimmed by 5 bases and J by 7 bases, 13 bases remained unmatched. Germline CDR1 MNHGY, CDR2 SAAAGT. The CDR3 sequence is 16 residues long. DNA for the CDR3: TGTGCCAGCAGTCAACCCCCCGGACAGGGGGGCGGTGAAGCTTTCTTT. Its translation: CASSQPPGQGGGEAFF.

V gene TRBV5-1 combines with J gene TRBJ1-1; 9 positions match TRBD1. The CDR3 extends over 18 amino acids. Germline assignment: CDR1 SGHRS and CDR2 YFSETQ. The V segment lost 1 base and the J segment 5 bases; nucleotides outside the gene matches: 15. This CDR3 reads CASSLMGPTGGGETEAFF. The CDR3, as DNA: TGCGCCAGCAGCTTGATGGGACCCACAGGGGGCGGTGAGACTGAAGCTTTCTTT.